The present entry profiles one TCR beta chain with its context. This entry belongs to a study of blood T cell repertoires in COVID-19. At the level of the study: The study drew acute and convalescent COVID-19 samples from the United States, Italy and Spain. PBMCs, B-cell-depleted T cells, or T cells provided the cDNA or gDNA that made up the material.

Original methodology: Amplified reference gene primers provided the basis for estimating nucleated cell counts. The table came from immunoSEQ multiplex PCR; TCRdb's copy has only in-frame clones and leaves some out. Clone size and V and J calls were adopted from that table, with D and trimming inferred from the DNA. The table includes approximately 30,000 clones, 93% detected once. Trimming removed 7 bases from V and 4 bases from J, with 16 bases in between. The V gene's germline CDR1 is SGDLS and CDR2 YYNGEE. The CDR3 runs to 14 residues. The sequence was obtained from a human donor in a cohort sampled during active COVID-19. The chain has TRBV9 and TRBJ2-3; tentatively, D is TRBD2 (5 bases). The sample comprised peripheral blood. The CDR3 coding sequence is TGTGCCAGCGGTAAGCTAGCTGGAGCAGATACGCAGTATTTT. This codes for CASGKLAGADTQYF.